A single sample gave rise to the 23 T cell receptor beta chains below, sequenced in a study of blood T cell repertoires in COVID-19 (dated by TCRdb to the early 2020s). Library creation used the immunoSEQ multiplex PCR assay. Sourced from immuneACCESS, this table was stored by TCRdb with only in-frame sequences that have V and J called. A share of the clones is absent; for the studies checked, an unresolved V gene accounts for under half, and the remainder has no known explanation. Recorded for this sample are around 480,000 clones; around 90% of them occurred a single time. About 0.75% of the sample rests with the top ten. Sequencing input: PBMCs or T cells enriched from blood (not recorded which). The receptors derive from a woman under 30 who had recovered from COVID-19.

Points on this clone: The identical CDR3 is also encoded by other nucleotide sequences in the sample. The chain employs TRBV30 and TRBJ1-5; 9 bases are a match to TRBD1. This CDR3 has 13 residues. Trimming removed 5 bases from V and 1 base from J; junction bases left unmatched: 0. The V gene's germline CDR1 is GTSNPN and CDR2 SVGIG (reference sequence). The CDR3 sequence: CAWGQGSNQPQHF. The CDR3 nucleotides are TGTGCCTGGGGACAGGGGAGCAATCAGCCCCAGCATTTT.

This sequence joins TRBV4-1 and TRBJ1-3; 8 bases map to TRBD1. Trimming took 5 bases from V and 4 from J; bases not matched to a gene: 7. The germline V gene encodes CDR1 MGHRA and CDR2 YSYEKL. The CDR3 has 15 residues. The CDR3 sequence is CASSIRTGQGNTIYF. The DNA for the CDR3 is TGCGCCAGCAGCATACGGACAGGGCAAGGAAACACCATATATTTT.

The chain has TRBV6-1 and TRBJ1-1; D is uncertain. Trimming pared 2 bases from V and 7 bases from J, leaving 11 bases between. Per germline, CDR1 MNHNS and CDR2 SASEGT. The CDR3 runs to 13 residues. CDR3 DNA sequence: TGTGCCAGCAGTGAAATTAGTTATAGTGAAGCTTTCTTT. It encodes CASSEISYSEAFF.

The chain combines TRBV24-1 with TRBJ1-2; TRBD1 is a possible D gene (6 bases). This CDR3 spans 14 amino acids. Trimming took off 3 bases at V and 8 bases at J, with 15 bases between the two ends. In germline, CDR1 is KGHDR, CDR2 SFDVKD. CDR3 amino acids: CATSDTRQAEGYTF. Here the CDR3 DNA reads TGTGCCACCAGTGATACCCGACAGGCGGAGGGCTACACCTTC.

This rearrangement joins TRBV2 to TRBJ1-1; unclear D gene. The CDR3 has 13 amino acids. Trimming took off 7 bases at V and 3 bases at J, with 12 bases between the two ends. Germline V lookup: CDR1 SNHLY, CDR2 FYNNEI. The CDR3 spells CASKEEEDTEAFF. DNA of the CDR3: TGTGCCAGCAAAGAGGAGGAGGACACTGAAGCTTTCTTT.

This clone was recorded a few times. CDR3 nucleotide sequence: TGTGCCAGTAGTATCAGGCCTTATGGCTACACCTTC. Translated, it gives CASSIRPYGYTF. This chain connects TRBV19 to TRBJ1-2; no reliable D call. The CDR3 has 12 residues. From germline, CDR1 is LNHDA and CDR2 SQIVND (reference sequence). Trimming removed 3 bases at V and 5 bases at J, with 7 bases between.

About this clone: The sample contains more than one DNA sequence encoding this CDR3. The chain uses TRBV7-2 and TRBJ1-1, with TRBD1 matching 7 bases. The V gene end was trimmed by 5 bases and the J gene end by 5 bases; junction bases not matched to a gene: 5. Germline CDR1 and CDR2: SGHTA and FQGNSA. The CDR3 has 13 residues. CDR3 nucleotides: TGTGCCAGCAGCGCCGACAGGGATACTGAAGCTTTCTTT. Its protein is CASSADRDTEAFF.

The CDR3 loop reads CASSYTTAMNTEAFF. The CDR3 bases are TGTGCCAGCAGTTACACGACAGCAATGAACACTGAAGCTTTCTTT. The V gene is TRBV28, the J gene TRBJ1-1; TRBD1 might be the D (5 bases). This CDR3 spans 15 amino acids. Germline V gene data show CDR1 as MDHEN and CDR2 as SYDVKM. V dropped 4 bases and J dropped 0 bases, with 12 bases sitting between them. Full variable domain (rest looked up from reference TRBV28 and TRBJ1-1): DVKVTQSSRYLVKRTGEKVFLECVQDMDHENMFWYRQDPGLGLRLIYFSYDVKMKEKGDIPEGYSVSREKKERFSLILESASTNQTSMYLCASSYTTAMNTEAFFGQGTRLTVV.

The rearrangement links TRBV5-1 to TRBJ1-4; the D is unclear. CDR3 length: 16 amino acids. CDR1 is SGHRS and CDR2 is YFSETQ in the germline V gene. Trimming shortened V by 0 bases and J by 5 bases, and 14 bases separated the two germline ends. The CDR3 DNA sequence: TGCGCCAGCAGCTTGGAGGAGGGATTTCAAAATGAAAAACTGTTTTTT. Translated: CASSLEEGFQNEKLFF.

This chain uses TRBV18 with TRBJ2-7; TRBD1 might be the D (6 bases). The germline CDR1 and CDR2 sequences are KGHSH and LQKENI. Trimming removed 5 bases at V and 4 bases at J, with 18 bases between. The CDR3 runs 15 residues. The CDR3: CASSMRPDRQYEQYF. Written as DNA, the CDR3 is TGTGCCAGCTCAATGCGTCCCGACAGGCAGTACGAGCAGTACTTC.

The CDR3 DNA reads as TGTGCCAGCAGCGCACAGGGTGACTCTTATTCACCCCTCCACTTT. It specifies CASSAQGDSYSPLHF. The chain employs TRBV9 and TRBJ1-6, with a possible D match to TRBD1 (6 bases). The CDR3 is made up of 15 amino acids. Germline V lookup: CDR1 SGDLS, CDR2 YYNGEE. V gave up 3 bases and J gave up 8 bases, with 15 bases separating them.

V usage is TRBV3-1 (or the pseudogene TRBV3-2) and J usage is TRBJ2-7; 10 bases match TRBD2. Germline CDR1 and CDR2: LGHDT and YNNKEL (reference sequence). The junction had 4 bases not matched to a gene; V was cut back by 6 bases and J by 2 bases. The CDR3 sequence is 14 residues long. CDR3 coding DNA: TGTGCCAGCAGTTTCCTAGCGGGGGCCTACGAGCAGTACTTC. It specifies CASSFLAGAYEQYF.

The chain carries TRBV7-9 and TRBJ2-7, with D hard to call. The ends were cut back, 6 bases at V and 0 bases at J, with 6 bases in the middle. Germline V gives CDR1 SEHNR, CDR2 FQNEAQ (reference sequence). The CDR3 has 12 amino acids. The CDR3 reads CASRGSSYEQYF. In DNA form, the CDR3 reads TGTGCCAGCAGGGGCTCCTCCTACGAGCAGTACTTC.

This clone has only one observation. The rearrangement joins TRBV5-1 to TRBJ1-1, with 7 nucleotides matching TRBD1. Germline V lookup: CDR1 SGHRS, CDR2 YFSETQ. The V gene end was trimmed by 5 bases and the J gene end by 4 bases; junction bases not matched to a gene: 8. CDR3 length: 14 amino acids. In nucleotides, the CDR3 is TGCGCCAGCAGTCGTGACAGGGTAGGCACTGAAGCTTTCTTT. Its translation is CASSRDRVGTEAFF.

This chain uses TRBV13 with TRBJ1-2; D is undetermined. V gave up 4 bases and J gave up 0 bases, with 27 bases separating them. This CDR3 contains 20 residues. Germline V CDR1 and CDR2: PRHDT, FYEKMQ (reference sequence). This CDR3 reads CASSSRARENTPLANYGYTF. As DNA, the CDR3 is TGTGCCAGCAGCTCCCGGGCCCGGGAGAACACCCCGTTAGCTAACTATGGCTACACCTTC.

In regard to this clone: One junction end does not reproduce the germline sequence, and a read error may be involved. The CDR3 DNA reads TGTGCCAGTCGTATTAGGGGGCAAAGGGACATTCAGTACTTC. Amino acids: CASRIRGQRDIQYF. This sequence joins TRBV19 and TRBJ2-4; 7 positions match TRBD1. CDR1 is LNHDA, CDR2 SQIVND, per germline (reference sequence). There are 14 residues in the CDR3.

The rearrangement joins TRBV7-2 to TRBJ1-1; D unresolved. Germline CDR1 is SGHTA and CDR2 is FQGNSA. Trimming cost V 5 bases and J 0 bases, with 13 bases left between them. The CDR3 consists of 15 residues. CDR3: CASSKPGSLNTEAFF. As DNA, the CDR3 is TGTGCCAGCAGCAAACCGGGGAGCCTGAACACTGAAGCTTTCTTT.

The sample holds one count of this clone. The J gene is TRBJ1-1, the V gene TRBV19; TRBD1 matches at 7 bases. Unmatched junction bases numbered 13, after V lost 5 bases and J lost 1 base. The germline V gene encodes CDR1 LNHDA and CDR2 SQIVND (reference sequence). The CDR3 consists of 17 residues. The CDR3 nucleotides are TGTGCCAGTAGTCGACAGGGTTTAGGAGCGGAGAACACTGAAGCTTTCTTT. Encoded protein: CASSRQGLGAENTEAFF.

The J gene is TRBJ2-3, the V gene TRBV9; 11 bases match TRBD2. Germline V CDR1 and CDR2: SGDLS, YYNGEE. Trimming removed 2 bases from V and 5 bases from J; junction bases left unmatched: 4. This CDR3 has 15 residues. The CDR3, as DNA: TGTGCCAGCAGCGTTAGCGGGGGGGCGTTAGATACGCAGTATTTT. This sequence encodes CASSVSGGALDTQYF.

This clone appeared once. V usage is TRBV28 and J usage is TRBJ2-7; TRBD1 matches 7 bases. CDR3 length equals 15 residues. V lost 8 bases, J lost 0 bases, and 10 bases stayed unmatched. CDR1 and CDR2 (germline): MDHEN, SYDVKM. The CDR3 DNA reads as TGTGCCAGCGGCCAACAGGGGACCATCTCCTACGAGCAGTACTTC. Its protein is CASGQQGTISYEQYF. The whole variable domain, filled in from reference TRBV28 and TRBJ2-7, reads DVKVTQSSRYLVKRTGEKVFLECVQDMDHENMFWYRQDPGLGLRLIYFSYDVKMKEKGDIPEGYSVSREKKERFSLILESASTNQTSMYLCASGQQGTISYEQYFGPGTRLTVT.

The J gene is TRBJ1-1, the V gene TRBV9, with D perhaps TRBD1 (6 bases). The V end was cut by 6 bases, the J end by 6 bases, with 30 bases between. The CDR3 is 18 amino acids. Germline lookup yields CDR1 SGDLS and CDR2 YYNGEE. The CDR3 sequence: CASTPRRTDGPNDPEAFF. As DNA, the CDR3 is TGTGCCAGCACCCCCCGCCGGACAGACGGTCCGAACGACCCTGAAGCTTTCTTT.

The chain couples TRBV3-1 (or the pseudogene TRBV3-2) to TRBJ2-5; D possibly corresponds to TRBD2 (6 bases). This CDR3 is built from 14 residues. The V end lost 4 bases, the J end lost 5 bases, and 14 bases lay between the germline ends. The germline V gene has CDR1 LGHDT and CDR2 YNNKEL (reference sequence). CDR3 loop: CASSPSGGEETQYF. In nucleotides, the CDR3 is TGTGCCAGCAGCCCATCCGGGGGAGAGGAGACCCAGTACTTC.

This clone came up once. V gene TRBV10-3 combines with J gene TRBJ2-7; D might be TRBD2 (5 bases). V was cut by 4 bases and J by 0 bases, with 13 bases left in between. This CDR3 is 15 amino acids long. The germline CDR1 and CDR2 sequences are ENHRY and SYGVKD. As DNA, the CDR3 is TGTGCCATCAGTGGGGCTGAGCGGACCTCCTACGAGCAGTACTTC. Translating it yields CAISGAERTSYEQYF.